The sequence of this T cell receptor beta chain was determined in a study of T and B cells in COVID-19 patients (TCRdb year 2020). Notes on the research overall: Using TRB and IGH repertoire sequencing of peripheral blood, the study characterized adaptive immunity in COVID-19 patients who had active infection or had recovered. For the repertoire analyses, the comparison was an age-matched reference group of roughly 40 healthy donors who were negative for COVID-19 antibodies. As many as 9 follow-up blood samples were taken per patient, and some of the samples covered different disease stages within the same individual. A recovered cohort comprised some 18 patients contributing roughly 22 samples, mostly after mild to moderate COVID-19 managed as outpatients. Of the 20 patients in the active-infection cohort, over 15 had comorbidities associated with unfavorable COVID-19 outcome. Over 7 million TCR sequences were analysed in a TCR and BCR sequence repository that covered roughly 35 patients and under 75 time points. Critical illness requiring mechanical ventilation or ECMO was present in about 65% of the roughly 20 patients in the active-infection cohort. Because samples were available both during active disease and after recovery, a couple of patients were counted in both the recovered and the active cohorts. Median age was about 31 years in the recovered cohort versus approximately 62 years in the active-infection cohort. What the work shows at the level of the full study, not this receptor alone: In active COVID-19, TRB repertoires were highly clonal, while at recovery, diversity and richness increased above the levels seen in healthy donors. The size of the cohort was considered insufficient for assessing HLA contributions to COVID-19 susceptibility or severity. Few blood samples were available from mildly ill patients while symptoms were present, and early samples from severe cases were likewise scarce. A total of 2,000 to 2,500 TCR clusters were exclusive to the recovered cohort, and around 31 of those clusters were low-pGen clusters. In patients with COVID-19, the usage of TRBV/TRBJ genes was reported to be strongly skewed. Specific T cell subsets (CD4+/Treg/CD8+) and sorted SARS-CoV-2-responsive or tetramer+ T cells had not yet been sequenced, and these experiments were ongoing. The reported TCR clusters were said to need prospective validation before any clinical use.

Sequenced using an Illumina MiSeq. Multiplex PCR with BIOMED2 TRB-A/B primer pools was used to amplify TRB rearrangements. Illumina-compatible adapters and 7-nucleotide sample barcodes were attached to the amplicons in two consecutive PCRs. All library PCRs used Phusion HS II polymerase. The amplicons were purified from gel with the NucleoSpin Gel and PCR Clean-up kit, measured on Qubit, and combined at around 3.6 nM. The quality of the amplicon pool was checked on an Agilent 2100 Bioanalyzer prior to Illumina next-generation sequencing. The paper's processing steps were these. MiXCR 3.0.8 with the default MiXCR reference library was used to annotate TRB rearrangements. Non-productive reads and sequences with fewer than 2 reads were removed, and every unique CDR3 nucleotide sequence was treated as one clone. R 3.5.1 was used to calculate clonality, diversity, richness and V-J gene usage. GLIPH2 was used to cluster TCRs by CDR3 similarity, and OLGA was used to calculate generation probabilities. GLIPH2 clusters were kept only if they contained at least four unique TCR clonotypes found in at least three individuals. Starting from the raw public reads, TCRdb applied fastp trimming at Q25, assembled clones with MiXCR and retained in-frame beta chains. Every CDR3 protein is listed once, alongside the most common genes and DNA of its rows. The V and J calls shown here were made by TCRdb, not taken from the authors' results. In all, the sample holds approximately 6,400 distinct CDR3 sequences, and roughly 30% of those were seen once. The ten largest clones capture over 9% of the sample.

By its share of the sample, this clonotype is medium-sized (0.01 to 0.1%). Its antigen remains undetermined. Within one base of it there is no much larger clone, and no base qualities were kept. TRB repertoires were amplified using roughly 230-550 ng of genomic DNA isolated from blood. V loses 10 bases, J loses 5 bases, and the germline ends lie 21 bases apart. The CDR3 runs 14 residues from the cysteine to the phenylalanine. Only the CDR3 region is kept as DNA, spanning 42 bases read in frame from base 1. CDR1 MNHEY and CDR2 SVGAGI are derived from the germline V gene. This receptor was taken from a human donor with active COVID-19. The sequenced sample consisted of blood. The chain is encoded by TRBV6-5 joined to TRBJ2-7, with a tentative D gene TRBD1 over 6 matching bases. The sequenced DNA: TGTGCCACCAAGTCGGGGCAGGGGAACCACGAGCAGTACTTC. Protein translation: CATKSGQGNHEQYF.